This T cell receptor (beta chain) was sequenced in a study of cytomegalovirus exposure and HLA in healthy donors. Regarding the study as a whole: V- and J-gene trimming in TCR beta was tied to a missense DCLRE1C variant by an analysis performed later. The productive fraction for most TCR beta V segments was about 87% or about 30% in an earlier analysis.

This PCR relied on a set of 60 Vbeta primers and 13 Jbeta primers. The protocol was immunoSEQ multiplex PCR, while the TCRdb copy is restricted to in-frame clones and leaves out a portion. The data hold more than 90,000 clones, with around 75% observed a single time. Trimming stripped 7 bases from V and 0 bases from J, with 11 bases between. The CDR3 covers 14 residues. CDR1 and CDR2 from the germline V gene are MNHEY and SVGAGI. In its sample, this clone was seen a few times. Antigen specificity is unknown. The TCR sequence derives from a woman in her 30s in good health and CMV-seronegative. Sequenced sample: PBMCs. The chain carries TRBV6-5 and TRBJ2-3; D perhaps matches TRBD2 (6 bases). The CDR3 DNA reads as TGTGCCAGCATTGGGGGGTTGAGCACAGATACGCAGTATTTT. Translated, it gives CASIGGLSTDTQYF.